This entry lists 32 T cell receptor beta chains sequenced from one sample in a study of T cell responses to AZD1222 COVID-19 vaccine (TCRdb year 2021). The time point tag for this specimen amounts to: baseline before first vaccination. The intended sense of this specimen's treatment or condition label: meningococcal conjugate vaccine given as trial control. Receptor libraries were prepared by the immunoSEQ multiplex PCR assay. What TCRdb holds here is the immuneACCESS table cut down to in-frame rearrangements. Part of the clones is not present; checked against another copy, under half of the missing clones reflect an unresolved V gene, and the others are unexplained. The sample table shows fewer than 200,000 clones, and about 91% are seen once. The biggest ten clones account for 4.4% of the sample. The specimen was peripheral blood, collected on day 0 of MenACWY control vaccination. The receptors come from an adult in good health.

The chain is built from TRBV7-2 and TRBJ1-5, with D tentatively TRBD1 (5 bases). The germline V and J ends were trimmed by 2 bases and 5 bases, with 19 bases remaining between them. Germline loops: CDR1 SGHTA, CDR2 FQGNSA. The CDR3 is made up of 17 amino acids. CDR3 sequence (DNA): TGTGCCAGCAGCTTACATCTTGGCTCTGGAGGGGATCAGCCCCAGCATTTT. Its translation is CASSLHLGSGGDQPQHF.

The chain recombines TRBV25-1 with TRBJ1-2, with 11 bases matching TRBD1. Trimming removed 3 bases from V and 6 bases from J; junction bases left unmatched: 9. The germline CDR1 and CDR2 sequences are MGHDK and SYGVNS. CDR3 length equals 16 residues. The CDR3 region is CASSEQSDRGRNGYTF. The CDR3 DNA is TGTGCCAGCAGTGAGCAATCGGACAGGGGGCGAAATGGCTACACCTTC.

The chain is built from TRBV30 and TRBJ2-7; TRBD2 matches 11 bases. The CDR3 runs to 14 residues. The V segment lost 2 bases and the J segment 6 bases; nucleotides outside the gene matches: 6. Per germline, CDR1 GTSNPN and CDR2 SVGIG (reference sequence). In DNA, the CDR3 is TGTGCCTGGAGTACTTCGGGACTAGCGGCCGAGCAGTACTTC. This sequence encodes CAWSTSGLAAEQYF. Looking up the rest from reference TRBV30 and TRBJ2-7 gives the full variable domain: SQTIHQWPATLVQPVGSPLSLECTVEGTSNPNLYWYRQAAGRGLQLLFYSVGIGQISSEVPQNLSASRPQDRQFILSSKKLLLSDSGFYLCAWSTSGLAAEQYFGPGTRLTVT.

This rearrangement joins TRBV7-2 to TRBJ2-7; 9 nucleotides match TRBD2. The CDR3 covers 15 residues. The V and J ends lost 1 base and 6 bases, in that order; junction bases with no gene match: 7. Germline V gives CDR1 SGHTA, CDR2 FQGNSA. The CDR3 reads CASSLDSSGSGEQYF. Written as DNA, the CDR3 is TGTGCCAGCAGCTTAGATAGTAGCGGGAGTGGCGAGCAGTACTTC.

V gene TRBV6-5 combines with J gene TRBJ2-7; D possibly corresponds to TRBD1 (6 bases). V was cut by 6 bases and J by 3 bases, with 6 bases left in between. The germline gives CDR1 MNHEY, CDR2 SVGAGI. The length of the CDR3 is 11 residues. CDR3 protein: CASRTGYEQYF. The CDR3, as DNA: TGTGCCAGCAGGACAGGCTACGAGCAGTACTTC.

This clone was counted a few times. In DNA, the CDR3 is TGTGCCTGGAGTGGTGCGAGGGGTGGTGGCTACACCTTC. As protein: CAWSGARGGGYTF. This chain connects TRBV30 to TRBJ1-2; D may be TRBD1 (5 bases). V was clipped by 1 base and J by 7 bases, with 13 bases between them. This CDR3 spans 13 amino acids. Germline V CDR1 and CDR2: GTSNPN, SVGIG (reference sequence). Together with reference TRBV30 and TRBJ1-2, the CDR3 gives the full variable domain: SQTIHQWPATLVQPVGSPLSLECTVEGTSNPNLYWYRQAAGRGLQLLFYSVGIGQISSEVPQNLSASRPQDRQFILSSKKLLLSDSGFYLCAWSGARGGGYTFGSGTRLTVV.

J is TRBJ2-1 and V is TRBV10-1, with 9 bases lining up with TRBD2. J was trimmed by 15 bases and V by 7 bases; bases with no gene match: 10. Germline CDR1 WNHNN, CDR2 SYGVQD (reference sequence). The CDR3 spans 12 residues. This chain's CDR3 is CASIDISGRVFF. The CDR3 DNA follows: TGCGCCAGCATCGACATTAGCGGGAGAGTGTTCTTC.

The V and J genes are TRBV7-8 and TRBJ1-5, with a weak D call TRBD1 (6 bases). Trimming took off 2 bases at V and 1 base at J, with 15 bases between the two ends. The CDR3 is made up of 17 amino acids. Germline CDR1 and CDR2: SGHVS and FQNEAQ. The CDR3 DNA reads as TGTGCCAGCAGCTTATCCGACAGGTGGGGAAGCAATCAGCCCCAGCATTTT. Translating it yields CASSLSDRWGSNQPQHF.

The CDR3 spells CASGRSNQPQHF. In DNA, the CDR3 is TGTGCCAGCGGGAGGAGCAATCAGCCCCAGCATTTT. The chain has TRBV7-3 and TRBJ1-5; D is uncertain. Germline V gene data show CDR1 as SGHTA and CDR2 as FQGTGA. This CDR3 has 12 residues. V was cut by 8 bases and J by 1 base, with 6 bases left in between.

The gene calls are TRBV6-6 and TRBJ2-3, with D maybe TRBD1 (6 bases). The CDR3 spans 17 residues. Trimming removed 5 bases at V and 6 bases at J, with 24 bases between. Germline CDR1 and CDR2: MNHNY and SVGAGI (reference sequence). The CDR3 region has the DNA TGTGCCAGCAGTCCCATAGCCGGCCGCGCTCAGGGGGATACGCAGTATTTT. This gives the protein CASSPIAGRAQGDTQYF.

The rearrangement joins TRBV28 to TRBJ2-1; 9 nucleotides line up with TRBD2. J lost 4 bases, V lost 6 bases, and 7 bases had no gene match. This CDR3 is 15 amino acids long. CDR1 is MDHEN and CDR2 is SYDVKM in the germline V gene. In DNA form, the CDR3 reads TGTGCCAGCAGCCCGGGACTAGCCAAGTACAATGAGCAGTTCTTC. It encodes CASSPGLAKYNEQFF.

The chain joins TRBV19 to TRBJ2-2, with 7 bases that match TRBD2. CDR1 LNHDA and CDR2 SQIVND come from the germline V gene (reference sequence). This CDR3 contains 17 residues. With 9 bases clipped from V and 3 bases from J, the junction kept 16 bases outside the gene matches. Here the CDR3 DNA reads TGTGCCAGCCATGCCCCCCTCTTGGGAGGGCACACCGGGGAGCTGTTTTTT. Translation: CASHAPLLGGHTGELFF.

This clone was seen a single time. In DNA, the CDR3 is TGTGCCAGCACTCCAGACAGGGGTCTAAACAATGAGCAGTTCTTC. Translating it yields CASTPDRGLNNEQFF. The rearrangement links TRBV2 to TRBJ2-1; 8 nucleotides align to TRBD1. The ends lost 7 bases at V and 5 bases at J; junction bases unmatched: 10. CDR1 and CDR2 (germline): SNHLY, FYNNEI. This CDR3 is 15 amino acids long. Supplemented by reference TRBV2 and TRBJ2-1, the full variable domain reads EPEVTQTPSHQVTQMGQEVILRCVPISNHLYFYWYRQILGQKVEFLVSFYNNEISEKSEIFDDQFSVERPDGSNFTLKIRSTKLEDSAMYFCASTPDRGLNNEQFFGPGTRLTVL.

This sequence joins TRBV12-3 or TRBV12-4 and TRBJ1-1; the D is unclear. CDR3 length: 13 amino acids. With 0 bases removed from V and 6 bases from J, the gap between germline ends came to 8 bases. CDR3 sequence reads: CASSLALRAEAFF. For the CDR3, the DNA is TGTGCCAGCAGTTTAGCGTTGCGGGCTGAAGCTTTCTTT.

V and J are TRBV19 and TRBJ2-2; no definite D call. Germline V gives CDR1 LNHDA, CDR2 SQIVND (reference sequence). The germline V and J ends were trimmed by 3 bases and 0 bases, with 8 bases remaining between them. This CDR3 is 15 amino acids long. The CDR3 loop is CASSMTIANTGELFF. CDR3 nucleotides: TGTGCCAGTAGTATGACAATCGCGAACACCGGGGAGCTGTTTTTT. The complete variable domain, with remaining parts taken from reference TRBV19 and TRBJ2-2, reads DGGITQSPKYLFRKEGQNVTLSCEQNLNHDAMYWYRQDPGQGLRLIYYSQIVNDFQKGDIAEGYSVSREKKESFPLTVTSAQKNPTAFYLCASSMTIANTGELFFGEGSRLTVL.

The chain links TRBV30 to TRBJ2-5; a possible D gene is TRBD2 (5 bases). Per germline, CDR1 GTSNPN and CDR2 SVGIG (reference sequence). The V gene lost 2 bases and the J gene lost 5 bases, with 9 bases spanning the gap. The length of the CDR3 is 12 residues. CDR3 loop: CAWSTQRETQYF. The CDR3, as DNA: TGTGCCTGGAGTACCCAGCGGGAGACCCAGTACTTC.

The CDR3 reads CATRGPGSNTGELFF. The CDR3 coding sequence is TGTGCCACCAGGGGACCGGGATCGAACACCGGGGAGCTGTTTTTT. The chain couples TRBV24-1 to TRBJ2-2, with D perhaps TRBD1 or TRBD2 (5 bases each). This CDR3 spans 15 amino acids. With 7 bases removed from V and 0 bases from J, the gap between germline ends came to 11 bases. CDR1 and CDR2 from the germline V gene are KGHDR and SFDVKD.

J is TRBJ1-5 and V is TRBV2; TRBD1 matches at 8 bases. Per the germline V gene, CDR1 is SNHLY and CDR2 is FYNNEI. The CDR3 loop spans 15 amino acids. Trimming took 7 bases from V and 4 from J; bases not matched to a gene: 9. CDR3 in amino acids: CASNPGQGGNQPQHF. The DNA for the CDR3 is TGTGCCAGCAATCCCGGACAGGGCGGGAATCAGCCCCAGCATTTT.

This clone occurred once. This rearrangement joins TRBV30 to TRBJ1-1, with no clear D. Germline assignment: CDR1 GTSNPN and CDR2 SVGIG (reference sequence). The ends were cut back, 1 base at V and 2 bases at J, with 5 bases in the middle. CDR3 length: 12 amino acids. The CDR3 DNA reads TGTGCCTGGAGTGGCTTTAACACTGAAGCTTTCTTT. Amino acids: CAWSGFNTEAFF.

J is TRBJ1-3 and V is TRBV27, with 12 bases identical to TRBD1. V lost 0 bases to trimming and J lost 3 bases; unmatched junction nucleotides: 6. Germline values: CDR1 MNHEY, CDR2 SMNVEV (reference sequence). There are 18 residues in the CDR3. The CDR3 spells CASSLSNRDRGRGNTIYF. Written as DNA, the CDR3 is TGTGCCAGCAGTTTATCCAACCGGGACAGGGGGCGTGGAAACACCATATATTTT.

The V gene is TRBV11-3, the J gene TRBJ2-7, with D uncertain. Germline CDR1 and CDR2: SGHNT and YENEEA. The CDR3 length is 13 residues. Trimming cost V 3 bases and J 0 bases, with 6 bases left between them. CDR3 in amino acids: CASSLRSSYEQYF. The CDR3 nucleotides are TGTGCCAGCAGCTTGAGAAGCTCCTACGAGCAGTACTTC. The variable domain in full, with the rest retrieved from reference TRBV11-3 and TRBJ2-7, is EAGVVQSPRYKIIEKKQPVAFWCNPISGHNTLYWYLQNLGQGPELLIRYENEEAVDDSQLPKDRFSAERLKGVDSTLKIQPAELGDSAVYLCASSLRSSYEQYFGPGTRLTVT.

The sample holds a few counts of this clone. The V call is TRBV28, the J call TRBJ1-1; 9 bases are a match to TRBD1. Germline values: CDR1 MDHEN, CDR2 SYDVKM. J was trimmed by 1 base and V by 3 bases; bases with no gene match: 12. This CDR3 contains 18 residues. The CDR3 spells CASSFRGNRGRGNTEAFF. In nucleotides, the CDR3 is TGTGCCAGCAGTTTCCGAGGGAACAGGGGGCGAGGGAACACTGAAGCTTTCTTT.

V and J are TRBV27 and TRBJ1-1; D might be TRBD1 (5 bases). V gave up 3 bases and J gave up 2 bases, with 10 bases separating them. The CDR3 consists of 14 residues. The germline CDR1 and CDR2 sequences are MNHEY and SMNVEV (reference sequence). CDR3 DNA: TGTGCCAGCAGTTTCTTAGGGGAAAACACTGAAGCTTTCTTT. Translation gives CASSFLGENTEAFF.

This clone was detected once. The chain carries TRBV11-3 and TRBJ2-3; no firm D call. CDR3 length equals 15 residues. V was pared by 2 bases and J by 1 base, with 10 bases between. Germline CDR1 and CDR2: SGHNT and YENEEA. CDR3: CASSLSSPRTDTQYF. The CDR3 nucleotides are TGTGCCAGCAGCTTATCGTCCCCGCGCACAGATACGCAGTATTTT.

The chain combines TRBV18 with TRBJ1-1; D is undetermined. Germline loops: CDR1 KGHSH, CDR2 LQKENI. The CDR3 is 12 amino acids. Between the trimmed V and J ends, which lost 6 bases and 2 bases, there was a span of 7 bases. The CDR3 sequence: CASSSQNTEAFF. CDR3 sequence (DNA): TGTGCCAGCTCGTCCCAAAACACTGAAGCTTTCTTT.

This chain links TRBV19 with TRBJ2-7; 10 nucleotides line up with TRBD2. Trimming took 5 bases from V and 3 from J; bases not matched to a gene: 4. This CDR3 is 14 amino acids long. The germline gives CDR1 LNHDA, CDR2 SQIVND (reference sequence). In DNA, the CDR3 is TGTGCCAGTAGTGATCTAGCGGGAGTCTACGAGCAGTACTTC. Translation: CASSDLAGVYEQYF.

The chain is built from TRBV28 and TRBJ2-7, with D possibly being TRBD1 (6 bases). With 0 bases removed from V and 5 bases from J, the gap between germline ends came to 14 bases. This CDR3 spans 15 amino acids. The germline V gene has CDR1 MDHEN and CDR2 SYDVKM. The CDR3 loop reads CASSLWGARENEQYF. CDR3 nucleotides: TGTGCCAGCAGTTTATGGGGGGCGCGAGAAAACGAGCAGTACTTC. Supplemented by reference TRBV28 and TRBJ2-7, the full variable domain reads DVKVTQSSRYLVKRTGEKVFLECVQDMDHENMFWYRQDPGLGLRLIYFSYDVKMKEKGDIPEGYSVSREKKERFSLILESASTNQTSMYLCASSLWGARENEQYFGPGTRLTVT.

This clone was recorded once. The chain has TRBV18 and TRBJ1-2; D uncertain. The ends were cut back, 0 bases at V and 0 bases at J, with 8 bases in the middle. The CDR3 sequence is 15 residues long. The germline V gene encodes CDR1 KGHSH and CDR2 LQKENI. The CDR3 spells CASSPPGMANYGYTF. CDR3 DNA: TGTGCCAGCTCACCACCGGGAATGGCTAACTATGGCTACACCTTC.

V usage is TRBV12-5 and J usage is TRBJ2-3; no clear D gene. The CDR3 totals 12 residues. V lost 6 bases and J lost 2, with 6 bases in between. Germline CDR1 and CDR2: LGHNT and FRNRAP. Written as DNA, the CDR3 is TGTGCTAGTGGGTGGTCCACAGATACGCAGTATTTT. It encodes CASGWSTDTQYF.

As regards this clone: The DNA is left out, because the CDR3 cannot be placed on it with certainty; the CDR3 is given as TCRdb lists it. The chain combines TRBV28 with TRBJ1-1. The CDR3 has 16 amino acids, counting both end residues. In germline, CDR1 is MDHEN, CDR2 SYDVKM. The CDR3 loop is CASSLGFGNGDTEAFF.

The rearrangement uses TRBV15 and TRBJ1-4, with D possibly TRBD1 on 6 matching bases. Germline V gives CDR1 LNHNV, CDR2 YYDKDF (reference sequence). Deletions cut 8 bases from V and 4 bases from J, with 17 bases between. This CDR3 is built from 15 residues. As DNA, the CDR3 is TGTGCCACCTACGGACAGAGCTTAATTAATGAAAAACTGTTTTTT. It is translated as CATYGQSLINEKLFF.

The chain links TRBV11-3 to TRBJ1-1, with D possibly matching TRBD1 (6 bases). Germline CDR1 and CDR2: SGHNT and YENEEA. V gave up 5 bases and J gave up 4 bases, with 17 bases separating them. The CDR3 spans 15 residues. CDR3 DNA sequence: TGTGCCAGCAGCCTCGACAGACAGGTTGTCACTGAAGCTTTCTTT. It specifies CASSLDRQVVTEAFF.